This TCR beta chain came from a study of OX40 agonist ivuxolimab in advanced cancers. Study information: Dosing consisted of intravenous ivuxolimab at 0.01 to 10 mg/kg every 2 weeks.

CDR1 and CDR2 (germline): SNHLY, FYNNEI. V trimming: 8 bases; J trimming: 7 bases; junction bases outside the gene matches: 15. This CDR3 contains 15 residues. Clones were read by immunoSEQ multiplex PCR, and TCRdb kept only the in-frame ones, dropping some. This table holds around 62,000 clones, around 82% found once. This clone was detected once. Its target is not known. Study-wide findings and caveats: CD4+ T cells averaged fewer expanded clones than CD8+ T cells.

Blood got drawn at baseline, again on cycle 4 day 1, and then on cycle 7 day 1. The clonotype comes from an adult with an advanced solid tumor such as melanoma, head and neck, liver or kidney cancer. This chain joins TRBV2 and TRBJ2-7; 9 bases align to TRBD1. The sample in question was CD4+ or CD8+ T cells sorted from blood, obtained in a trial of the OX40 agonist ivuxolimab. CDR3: CASSADRGAPGEQYF. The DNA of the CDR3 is TGTGCCAGCTCGGCGGACAGGGGTGCCCCAGGAGAGCAGTACTTC.